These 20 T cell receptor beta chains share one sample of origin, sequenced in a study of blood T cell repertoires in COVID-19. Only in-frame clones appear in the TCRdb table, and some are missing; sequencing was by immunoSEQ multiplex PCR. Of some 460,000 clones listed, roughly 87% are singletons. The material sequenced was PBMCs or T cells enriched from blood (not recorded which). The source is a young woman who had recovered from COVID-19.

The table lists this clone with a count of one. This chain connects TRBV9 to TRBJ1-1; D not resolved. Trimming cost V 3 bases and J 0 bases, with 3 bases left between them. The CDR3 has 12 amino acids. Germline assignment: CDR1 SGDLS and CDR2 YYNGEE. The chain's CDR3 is CASSAMNTEAFF. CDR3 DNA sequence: TGTGCCAGCAGCGCCATGAACACTGAAGCTTTCTTT.

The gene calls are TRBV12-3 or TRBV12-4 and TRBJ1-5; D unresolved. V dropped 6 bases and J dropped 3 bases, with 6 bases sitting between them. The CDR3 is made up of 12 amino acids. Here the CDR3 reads CASRSPNQPQHF. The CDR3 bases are TGTGCCAGCAGGAGCCCCAATCAGCCCCAGCATTTT.

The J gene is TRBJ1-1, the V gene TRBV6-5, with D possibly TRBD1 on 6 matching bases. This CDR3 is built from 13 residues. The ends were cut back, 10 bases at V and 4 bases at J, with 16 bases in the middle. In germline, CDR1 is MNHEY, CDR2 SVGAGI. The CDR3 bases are TGTGCCACCTCCCAGGGCAGGGGCACTGAAGCTTTCTTT. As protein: CATSQGRGTEAFF.

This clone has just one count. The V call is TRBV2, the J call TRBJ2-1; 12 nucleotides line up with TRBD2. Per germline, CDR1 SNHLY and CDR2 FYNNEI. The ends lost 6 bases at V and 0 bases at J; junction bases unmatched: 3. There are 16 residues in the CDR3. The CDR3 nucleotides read TGTGCCAGCAGGCGGACTAGCGGGACCTCCTACAATGAGCAGTTCTTC. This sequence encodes CASRRTSGTSYNEQFF.

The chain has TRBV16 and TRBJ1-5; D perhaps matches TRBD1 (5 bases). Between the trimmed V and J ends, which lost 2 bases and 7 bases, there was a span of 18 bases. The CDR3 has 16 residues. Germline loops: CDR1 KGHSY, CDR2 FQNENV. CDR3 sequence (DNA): TGTGCCAGCAGCCAACCCGGATCGGGGGAGTTGCAGCCCCAGCATTTT. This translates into CASSQPGSGELQPQHF.

CDR3: CATRGRDPSRNTEAFF. DNA for the CDR3: TGTGCCACCAGGGGCCGTGATCCTTCCCGAAACACTGAAGCTTTCTTT. This chain uses TRBV24-1 with TRBJ1-1; D uncertain. Between the trimmed V and J ends, which lost 7 bases and 2 bases, there was a span of 19 bases. This CDR3 is 16 amino acids long. Germline V gene sequence: CDR1 KGHDR, CDR2 SFDVKD.

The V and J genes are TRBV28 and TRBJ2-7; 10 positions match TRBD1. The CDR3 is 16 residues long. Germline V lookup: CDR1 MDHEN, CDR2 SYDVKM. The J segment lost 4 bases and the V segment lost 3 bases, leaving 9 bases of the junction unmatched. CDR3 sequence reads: CASSLGSDRGAYEQYF. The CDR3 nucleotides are TGTGCCAGCAGTTTGGGCTCGGACAGGGGGGCGTACGAGCAGTACTTC.

The DNA of the CDR3 is TGTGCCAGCAGCGCCCCTTCCCAGCGGGGGGGAACTGAGCAGTTCTTC. Its protein is CASSAPSQRGGTEQFF. V usage is TRBV5-4 and J usage is TRBJ2-1, with 10 bases fitting TRBD2. The CDR3 runs 16 residues. The trim removed 4 bases at V and 9 bases at J, leaving 13 bases unmatched. CDR1 and CDR2 from the germline V gene are SGHNT and YYREEE (reference sequence). Complete variable domain (other parts from reference TRBV5-4 and TRBJ2-1): ETGVTQSPTHLIKTRGQQVTLRCSSQSGHNTVSWYQQALGQGPQFIFQYYREEENGRGNFPPRFSGLQFPNYSSELNVNALELDDSALYLCASSAPSQRGGTEQFFGPGTRLTVL.

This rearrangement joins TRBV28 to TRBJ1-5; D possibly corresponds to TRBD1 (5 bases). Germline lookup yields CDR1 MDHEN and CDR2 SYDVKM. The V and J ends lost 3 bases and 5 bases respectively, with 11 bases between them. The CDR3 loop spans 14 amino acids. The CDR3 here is CASSFSGLDQPQHF. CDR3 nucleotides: TGTGCCAGCAGTTTTTCAGGGTTGGATCAGCCCCAGCATTTT.

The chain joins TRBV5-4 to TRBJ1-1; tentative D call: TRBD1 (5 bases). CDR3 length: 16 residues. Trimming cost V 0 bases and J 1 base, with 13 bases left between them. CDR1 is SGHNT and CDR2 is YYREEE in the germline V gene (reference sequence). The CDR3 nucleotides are TGTGCCAGCAGCTTGGGCGGGGGGACGGCGAACACTGAAGCTTTCTTT. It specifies CASSLGGGTANTEAFF. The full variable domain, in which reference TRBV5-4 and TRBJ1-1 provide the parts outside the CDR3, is ETGVTQSPTHLIKTRGQQVTLRCSSQSGHNTVSWYQQALGQGPQFIFQYYREEENGRGNFPPRFSGLQFPNYSSELNVNALELDDSALYLCASSLGGGTANTEAFFGQGTRLTVV.

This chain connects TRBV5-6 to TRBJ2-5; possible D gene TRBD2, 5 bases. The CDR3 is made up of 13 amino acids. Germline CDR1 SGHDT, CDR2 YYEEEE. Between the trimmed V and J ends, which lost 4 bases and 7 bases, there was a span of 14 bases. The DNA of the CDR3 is TGTGCCAGCAGCGTGGGAGCCCACGGGACCCAGTACTTC. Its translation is CASSVGAHGTQYF.

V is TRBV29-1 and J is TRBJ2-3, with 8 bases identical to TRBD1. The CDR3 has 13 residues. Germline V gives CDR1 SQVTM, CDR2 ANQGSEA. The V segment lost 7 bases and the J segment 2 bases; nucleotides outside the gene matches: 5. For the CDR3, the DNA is TGCAGCGCCAGGGGGCTTTACACAGATACGCAGTATTTT. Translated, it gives CSARGLYTDTQYF.

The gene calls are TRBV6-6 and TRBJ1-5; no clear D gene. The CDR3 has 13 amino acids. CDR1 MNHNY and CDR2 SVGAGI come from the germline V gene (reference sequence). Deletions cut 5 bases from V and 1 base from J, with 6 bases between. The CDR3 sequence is CASSPQSNQPQHF. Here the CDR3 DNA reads TGTGCCAGCAGTCCCCAAAGCAATCAGCCCCAGCATTTT.

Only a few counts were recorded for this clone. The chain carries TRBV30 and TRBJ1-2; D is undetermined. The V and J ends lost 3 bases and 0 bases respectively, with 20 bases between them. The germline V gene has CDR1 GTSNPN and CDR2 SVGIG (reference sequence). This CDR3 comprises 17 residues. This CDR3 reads CAWSLRIGVWTNYGYTF. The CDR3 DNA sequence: TGTGCCTGGAGCCTTAGGATCGGAGTTTGGACTAACTATGGCTACACCTTC.

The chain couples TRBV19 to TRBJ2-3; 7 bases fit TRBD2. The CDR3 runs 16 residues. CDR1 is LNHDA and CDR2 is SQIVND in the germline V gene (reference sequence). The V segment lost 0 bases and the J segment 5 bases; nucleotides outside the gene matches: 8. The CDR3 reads CASSIDGLGGRDTQYF. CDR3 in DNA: TGTGCCAGTAGTATAGACGGACTAGGAGGGAGAGATACGCAGTATTTT.

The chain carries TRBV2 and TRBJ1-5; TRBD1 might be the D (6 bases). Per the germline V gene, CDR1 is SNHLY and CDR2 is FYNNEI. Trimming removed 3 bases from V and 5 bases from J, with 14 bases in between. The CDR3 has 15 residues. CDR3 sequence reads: CASSDGRGWDQPQHF. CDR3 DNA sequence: TGTGCCAGCAGTGATGGCAGGGGATGGGATCAGCCCCAGCATTTT.

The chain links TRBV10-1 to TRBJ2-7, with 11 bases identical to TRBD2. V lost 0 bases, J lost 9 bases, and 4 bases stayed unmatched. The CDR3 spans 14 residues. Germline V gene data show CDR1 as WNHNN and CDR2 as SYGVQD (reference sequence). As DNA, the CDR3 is TGCGCCAGCAGTGAGTCGGGACTAGCGGAGAGGCAGTACTTC. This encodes CASSESGLAERQYF.

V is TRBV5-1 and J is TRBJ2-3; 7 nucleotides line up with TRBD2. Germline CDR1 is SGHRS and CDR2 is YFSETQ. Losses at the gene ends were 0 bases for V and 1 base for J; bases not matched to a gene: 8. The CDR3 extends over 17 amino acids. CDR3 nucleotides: TGCGCCAGCAGCTTGGTTTCTCGGCTAGCGGGCACAGATACGCAGTATTTT. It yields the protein CASSLVSRLAGTDTQYF. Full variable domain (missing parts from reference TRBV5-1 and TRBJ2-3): KAGVTQTPRYLIKTRGQQVTLSCSPISGHRSVSWYQQTPGQGLQFLFEYFSETQRNKGNFPGRFSGRQFSNSRSEMNVSTLELGDSALYLCASSLVSRLAGTDTQYFGPGTRLTVL.

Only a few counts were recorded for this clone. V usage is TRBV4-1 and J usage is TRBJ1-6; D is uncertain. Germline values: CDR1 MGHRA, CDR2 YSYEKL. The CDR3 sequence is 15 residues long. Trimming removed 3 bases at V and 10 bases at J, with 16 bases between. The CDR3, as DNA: TGCGCCAGCAGCCACGGGCCCGGGGTCGAATCACCCCTCCACTTT. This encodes CASSHGPGVESPLHF.

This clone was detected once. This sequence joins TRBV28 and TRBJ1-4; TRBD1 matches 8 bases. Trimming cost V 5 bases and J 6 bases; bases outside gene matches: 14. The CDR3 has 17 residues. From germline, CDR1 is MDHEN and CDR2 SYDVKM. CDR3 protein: CASSRTGMFSKDEKLFF. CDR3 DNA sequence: TGTGCCAGCAGTCGGACAGGGATGTTTTCGAAGGATGAAAAACTGTTTTTT.